This paragraph covers one T cell receptor beta chain sequence. Its antigen is unknown. The input lacks base qualities; no much larger clone sits a single base away. The CDR3 spans 14 residues, from the cysteine through the phenylalanine. CDR3 DNA only is kept here, 42 bases in frame from base 1. The germline V gene supplies CDR1 SGHTA and CDR2 FQGNSA. After removal of 5 bases from V and 6 bases from J, the junction retains 9 bases not matched to a gene. The sample is drawn from a study of shared clonotypes between healthy human individuals (dated by TCRdb to the early 2020s). At the level of the whole study: A couple of women and a few men aged 18 to 49 years were included in the cohort. For each donor, CD4 naive and CD4 memory were each given three plates, CD8 naive was given two plates, and CD8 memory was given one plate. The study deeply sequenced blood TCR repertoires of about 5 healthy adults to estimate repertoire size and the extent of clonotype sharing between individuals. Different laboratories and diverse techniques were used to prepare libraries and sequence TCR repertoires, to increase sequencing depth and limit assay-specific biases. Leukapheresis yielded between about 0.94 and 10 billion PBMCs per donor. General conclusions and limits of the study: Clonotypes shared by all four sorted-subset donors showed higher generation probabilities than non-shared clonotypes. Pairwise subsampling led to the expectation that sequencing depth would affect the degree of clonotype sharing among donors. Rarefaction of sorted-subset datasets indicated incomplete sequencing despite the large sequencing depth. Naive subsets generally had larger estimated clonotype richness than memory subsets. Because the study included a small number of donors, the genetic and exposure-history diversity represented was limited. Sharing across a few donors was observed for 4.5% to 6.5% of naive CD4, over 3% of naive CD8, 2% to 2.5% of memory CD4, and roughly 0.4% of memory CD8 clonotypes. Sampling was limited to blood, and TCR repertoires in tissue likely differ from TCR repertoires in blood.

Healthy HIV-negative adults with no recently reported acute infections or vaccinations were included as donors. Every donor was a Caucasian adult residing in Nashville, Tennessee, USA. CD4+ T cells were enriched through magnetic negative selection, after which naive cells were positively selected on CD45RA and the remaining negative fraction served as the memory subset. After blood collection by leukapheresis, PBMCs were isolated using Ficoll-Histopaque density gradient centrifugation and then cryopreserved in the vapor phase of liquid nitrogen. Purity and quantity of every magnetically sorted T cell population were checked by analytical flow cytometry. Genomic DNA was isolated from each sorted fraction and quantified by UV absorbance on a Nanodrop 2000c. TCR CDR3 regions were amplified from genomic DNA by multiplex PCR using the deep immunoSEQ assay. Extracted genomic DNA from each cell subset was spread evenly across all wells of several immunoSEQ 96-well plates, with each plate serving as a replicate. Each replicate PCR for sorted subsets received roughly 0.2 ug genomic DNA, equal to about 30,000 T cell genomes. Purified libraries were quantified with a Qubit 3.0 fluorometer, sized on a Bioanalyzer 2100, and re-quantified with the KAPA Library Quantification kit. Every immunoSEQ 96-well plate was sequenced on a dedicated single-read 150-cycle Illumina NextSeq 550 flow cell. The authors' analysis ran thus. Because the immunoSEQ output held only junctional sequences and lacked quality scores, the filtering could not match the filtering applied to full-length reads. Sequences were annotated with PyIR, a Python wrapper for IgBLAST v1.9, using IMGT germline references to assign V/J genes and CDR3. Any read was removed if the V/J assignment was weak (E-value above 1e-6), the CDR3 was missing, or the read contained stop codons, out-of-frame junctions, or ambiguous translated residues. V3J clonotypes were defined as sequences sharing an identical inferred V gene, J gene, and CDR3 amino acid sequence. To compute the percentage overlap between repertoires, the number of shared unique clonotypes was divided by the size of the smaller repertoire. Richness of each repertoire was evaluated using RTK rarefaction, the Chao1 estimator, and Recon v2.1 estimates of unobserved clonotypes. Generation probabilities for all TCRbeta clonotypes obtained by the gDNA method from a few donors were computed using OLGA. TCRdb provides this immuneACCESS table in a form limited to in-frame rearrangements. Some clones are lacking; in checked studies, under half of them reflect an unresolved V gene, and why the rest are absent is not known. V, J and clone size are those of that table, while D and trimming were read from the DNA. Present in this sample are roughly 700,000 clones, roughly 70% of which were seen just once. In total, the top ten clones hold over 1.5% of the sample.

This sequence uses TRBV7-2 and TRBJ2-7; 8 middle bases align to TRBD1. The sequenced sample consisted of memory CD4+ T cells sorted from blood. Reading the label with the study, this specimen's cell subset or site is: CD45RA-negative fraction. This receptor was taken from a woman aged 25 to 45 in good health. The CDR3 reads as follows: CASSLDRGGREQYF. The nucleotide sequence reads as follows: TGTGCCAGCAGCCTCGACAGGGGTGGGCGCGAGCAGTACTTC. Outside the CDR3, residues come from the reference TRBV7-2 and TRBJ2-7 proteins, so the full variable domain is: GAGVSQSPSNKVTEKGKDVELRCDPISGHTALYWYRQSLGQGLEFLIYFQGNSAPDKSGLPSDRFSAERTGGSVSTLTIQRTQQEDSAVYLCASSLDRGGREQYFGPGTRLTVT.